This T cell receptor (beta chain) was captured in a study of cytomegalovirus exposure and HLA in healthy donors. Notes on this clone: Its antigen is not identified.

Germline V gene data show CDR1 as SGHRS and CDR2 as YFSETQ. The CDR3 spans 16 residues. Trimming took 3 bases from V and 4 from J; bases not matched to a gene: 11. The PCR used 60 Vbeta and 13 Jbeta primers. Generated by immunoSEQ multiplex PCR, the TCRdb table keeps only in-frame clones and is missing some. The sample table sets out 120,000 to 150,000 clones. Notes on the study in general: In a later analysis, specific HLA alleles were associated with 15,000 to 20,000 TCR beta sequences at a 0.05 false discovery rate.

Sequenced sample: PBMCs. The receptor's source is a man between 35 and 55 years old in good health and CMV-seronegative. This sequence joins TRBV5-1 and TRBJ1-2; 8 bases align to TRBD1. The CDR3: CASSSASGGAFYGYTF. The CDR3 DNA sequence: TGCGCCAGCAGCTCCGCTTCAGGGGGCGCGTTCTATGGCTACACCTTC.